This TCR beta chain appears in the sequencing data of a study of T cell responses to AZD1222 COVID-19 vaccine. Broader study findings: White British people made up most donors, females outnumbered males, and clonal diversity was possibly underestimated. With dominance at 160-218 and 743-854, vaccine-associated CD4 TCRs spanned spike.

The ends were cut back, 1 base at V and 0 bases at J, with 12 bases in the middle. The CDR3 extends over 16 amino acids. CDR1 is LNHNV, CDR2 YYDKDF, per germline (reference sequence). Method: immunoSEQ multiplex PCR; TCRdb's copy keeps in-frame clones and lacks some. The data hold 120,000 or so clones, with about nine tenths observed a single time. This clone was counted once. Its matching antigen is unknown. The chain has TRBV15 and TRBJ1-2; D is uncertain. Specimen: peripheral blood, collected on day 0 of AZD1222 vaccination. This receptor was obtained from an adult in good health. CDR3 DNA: TGTGCCACCAGCAGAGGGTCGGGCGCAGCTAACTATGGCTACACCTTC. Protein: CATSRGSGAANYGYTF.